Listed below are T cell receptor beta chains from one sample, sequenced in a study of cytomegalovirus exposure and HLA in healthy donors. This table comes from immunoSEQ multiplex PCR, and its TCRdb copy is limited to in-frame clones, with some not included. In the table there are 170,000 or so clones, around four fifths of which are singletons. The specimen was PBMCs. These TCRs come from a man aged 50 to 59 in good health and CMV-seronegative. Each CDR3 is given with its conserved first and last residue. The order of the fields is V gene, clone size, D gene, J gene, CDR3 protein, CDR3 DNA. D genes are given only for firm matches. A row's size may be missing; if present it is once, few, many or a size class.

v_call: TRBV7-2; clone_size: .; d_call: .; j_call: TRBJ1-3; cdr3_aa: CASSFGGSGNTIYF; cdr3_nt: TGTGCCAGCAGCTTCGGGGGATCTGGAAACACCATATATTTT
v_call: TRBV9; clone_size: .; d_call: TRBD1; j_call: TRBJ1-6; cdr3_aa: CASSSRQGQNSPLHF; cdr3_nt: TGTGCCAGCAGCTCCAGACAGGGGCAAAATTCACCCCTCCACTTT
v_call: TRBV6-1; clone_size: .; d_call: .; j_call: TRBJ1-2; cdr3_aa: CASSEGTPNRNYGYTF; cdr3_nt: TGTGCCAGCAGTGAAGGGACTCCTAATCGCAACTATGGCTACACCTTC
v_call: TRBV19; clone_size: .; d_call: .; j_call: TRBJ1-3; cdr3_aa: CASSVQGSGNTIYF; cdr3_nt: TGTGCCAGTAGTGTACAGGGATCTGGAAACACCATATATTTT
v_call: TRBV10-3; clone_size: .; d_call: .; j_call: TRBJ2-1; cdr3_aa: CAISGTYFNEQFF; cdr3_nt: TGTGCCATCAGTGGCACCTACTTCAATGAGCAGTTCTTC
v_call: TRBV7-9; clone_size: .; d_call: TRBD2; j_call: TRBJ2-3; cdr3_aa: CASSLEGLEWDTQYF; cdr3_nt: TGTGCCAGCAGCTTAGAGGGACTAGAATGGGATACGCAGTATTTT
v_call: TRBV7-2; clone_size: .; d_call: TRBD1; j_call: TRBJ1-5; cdr3_aa: CASSLGTGTTQPQHF; cdr3_nt: TGTGCCAGCAGCTTAGGGACAGGGACGACTCAGCCCCAGCATTTT
v_call: TRBV7-9; clone_size: few; d_call: .; j_call: TRBJ2-2; cdr3_aa: CASSVYRDWNTGELFF; cdr3_nt: TGTGCCAGCAGCGTATACCGGGACTGGAACACCGGGGAGCTGTTTTTT
v_call: TRBV18; clone_size: .; d_call: .; j_call: TRBJ2-7; cdr3_aa: CASSPPGGRGRNEQYF; cdr3_nt: TGTGCCAGCTCACCACCTGGTGGCAGGGGCAGGAACGAGCAGTACTTC
v_call: TRBV19; clone_size: few; d_call: .; j_call: TRBJ2-7; cdr3_aa: CASSIDTISSYEQYF; cdr3_nt: TGTGCCAGTAGTATCGACACGATTAGCTCCTACGAGCAGTACTTC
v_call: TRBV14; clone_size: .; d_call: .; j_call: TRBJ1-4; cdr3_aa: CASSQDLPGSDTKKLFF; cdr3_nt: TGTGCCAGCAGCCAAGATTTGCCAGGAAGTGATACGAAAAAACTGTTTTTT
v_call: TRBV5-1; clone_size: .; d_call: .; j_call: TRBJ2-7; cdr3_aa: CASSRDGVPGSYEQYF; cdr3_nt: TGCGCCAGCAGCCGGGATGGGGTGCCGGGATCCTACGAGCAGTACTTC
v_call: TRBV18; clone_size: .; d_call: TRBD1; j_call: TRBJ1-1; cdr3_aa: CASSPQQGGISF; cdr3_nt: TGTGCCAGCTCACCCCAACAGGGGGGTATCTCGTTT
v_call: TRBV4-3; clone_size: .; d_call: TRBD2; j_call: TRBJ2-1; cdr3_aa: CASSQGGGGGANEQFF; cdr3_nt: TGCGCCAGCAGCCAAGGGGGGGGCGGGGGGGCGAATGAGCAGTTCTTC
v_call: TRBV5-1; clone_size: .; d_call: TRBD1; j_call: TRBJ1-2; cdr3_aa: CASSLDATGVGYTF; cdr3_nt: TGCGCCAGCAGCTTGGATGCGACAGGGGTCGGCTACACCTTC
v_call: TRBV15; clone_size: .; d_call: TRBD2; j_call: TRBJ2-7; cdr3_aa: CATSRDSGAFGEQYF; cdr3_nt: TGTGCCACCAGCAGAGATAGCGGGGCATTCGGAGAGCAGTACTTC